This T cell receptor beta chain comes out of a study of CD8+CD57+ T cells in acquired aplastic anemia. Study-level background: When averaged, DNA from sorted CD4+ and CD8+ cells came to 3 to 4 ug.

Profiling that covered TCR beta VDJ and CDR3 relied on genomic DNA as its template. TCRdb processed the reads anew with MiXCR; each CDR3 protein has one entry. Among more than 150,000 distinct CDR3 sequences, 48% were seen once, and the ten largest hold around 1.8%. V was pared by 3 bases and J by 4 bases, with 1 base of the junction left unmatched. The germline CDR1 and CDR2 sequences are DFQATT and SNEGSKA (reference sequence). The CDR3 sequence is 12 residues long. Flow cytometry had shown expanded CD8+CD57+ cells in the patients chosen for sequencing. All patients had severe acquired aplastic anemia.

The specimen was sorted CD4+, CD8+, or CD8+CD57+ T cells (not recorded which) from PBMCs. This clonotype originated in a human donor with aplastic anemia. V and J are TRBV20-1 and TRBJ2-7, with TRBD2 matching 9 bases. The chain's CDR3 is CSASTSGYEQYF. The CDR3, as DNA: TGCAGTGCTAGTACTAGCGGGTACGAGCAGTACTTC.